These T cell receptor beta chains were read from a single sample in a study of T cell responses to AZD1222 COVID-19 vaccine. Profiled with immunoSEQ multiplex PCR; TCRdb holds only in-frame clones, not every one. There are 150,000 or so clones in the sample; roughly nine tenths occur only once, and around 3.2% lies in the top ten. Sequenced here: peripheral blood, sampled on day 0 of AZD1222 vaccination. These receptors originate from an adult in good health. The conserved cysteine and the conserved F or W are not part of the CDR3 here. A D gene is named only where the DNA matches it firmly.

v_call d_call cdr3_aa
TRBV19 NA ARYDGGTEAF
TRBV11-2 NA ASSLGGQNTEAF
TRBV18 TRBD1 ASSPGQGNTEAF
TRBV5-1 TRBD2 ASSAMGLADQETQY
TRBV10-3 NA ATRQNNEQF
TRBV12-3/TRBV12-4 NA ASSSTARQPQH
TRBV28 NA ASSSGQRSTEAF
TRBV11-3 TRBD2 ASSLGGAPYNEQF
TRBV9 TRBD1 ASSFGTGQETQY
TRBV3-1/TRBV3-2 NA ASSYTGNRNEKLF
TRBV6-1 TRBD1 ASREGQGASYGYT
TRBV6-5 TRBD2 ASTNPRGGTDTQY
TRBV27 NA ASSPRVSSNQPQH
TRBV4-1 TRBD2 ASSKGQREDWREQF
TRBV12-3/TRBV12-4 NA ASSLNSNTQY